This TCR beta chain was identified during a study of cytotoxic CD8 clonotypes in ibrutinib-treated CLL. Looking at the study overall: Treatment had run for a median approximately eleven months, range 6 to 36, when response samples were taken. Study observations and caveats: Higher circulating CD8+ T-cell counts strongly accompanied higher baseline clonality, above age-matched healthy donors.

Genomic DNA (around 2 micrograms) was obtained from cryopreserved PBMCs for construction of TCR beta libraries. Trimming left V 4 bases short and J 5 bases short, with 15 bases between. The CDR3 has 14 residues. CDR1 is SGHRS and CDR2 is YFSETQ in the germline V gene. The planned depth of sequencing spanned 1 in 200,000 to 1 in 1 million T cells. Some clones are missing from TCRdb's copy, which holds only in-frame ones; the method was immunoSEQ multiplex PCR. The repertoire holds approximately 74,000 clones, with approximately 80% as singletons. Comments on this clone: Its antigen is not known.

The receptor was derived from a human donor with chronic lymphocytic leukemia. The chain employs TRBV5-1 and TRBJ2-5, with TRBD2 as a possible D gene (6 bases). The source was PBMCs, collected at disease progression, from a patient treated with ibrutinib. The CDR3 region has the DNA TGCGCCAGCAGCCAGGGTACCCGGGGGGAGACCCAGTACTTC. Residues: CASSQGTRGETQYF.